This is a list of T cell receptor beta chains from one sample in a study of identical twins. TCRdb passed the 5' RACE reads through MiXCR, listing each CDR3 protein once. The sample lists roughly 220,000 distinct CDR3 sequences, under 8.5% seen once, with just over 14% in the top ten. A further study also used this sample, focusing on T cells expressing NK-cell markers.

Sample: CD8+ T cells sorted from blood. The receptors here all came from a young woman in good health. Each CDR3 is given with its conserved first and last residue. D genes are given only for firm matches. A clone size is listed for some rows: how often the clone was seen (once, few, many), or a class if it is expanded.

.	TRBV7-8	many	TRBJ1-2	CASSSPSEGSYGYTF	TGTGCCAGCAGCTCCCCTTCGGAGGGATCCTATGGCTACACCTTC
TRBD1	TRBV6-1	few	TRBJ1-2	CASGSGTGAGYTF	TGTGCCAGCGGATCCGGGACAGGGGCTGGCTACACCTTC
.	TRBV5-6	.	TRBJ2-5	CASSLMSALRETQYF	TGTGCCAGCAGCTTGATGTCCGCCCTCCGAGAGACCCAGTACTTC
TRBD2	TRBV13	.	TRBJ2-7	CASSPRLARYEQYF	TGTGCCAGCAGCCCGCGACTAGCGCGGTACGAGCAGTACTTC
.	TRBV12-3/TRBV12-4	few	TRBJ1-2	CASRRNYGYTF	TGTGCCAGCAGGCGGAACTATGGCTACACCTTC
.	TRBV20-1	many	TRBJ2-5	CSASGEETQYF	TGCAGTGCTAGCGGAGAAGAGACCCAGTACTTC
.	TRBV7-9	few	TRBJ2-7	CASSLRDTPLMKQYF	TGTGCCAGCAGCTTACGGGATACGCCACTTATGAAGCAGTACTTC
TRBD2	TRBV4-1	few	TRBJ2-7	CASSSSGGTSGSYEQYF	TGCGCCAGCAGCTCTTCGGGAGGGACTAGCGGCTCCTACGAGCAGTACTTC
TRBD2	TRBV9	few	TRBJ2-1	CASSVGTSGLYNEQFF	TGTGCCAGCAGCGTAGGGACTAGCGGCTTATACAATGAGCAGTTCTTC
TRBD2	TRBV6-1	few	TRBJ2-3	CASRPPPQASGNTDTQYF	TGTGCCAGCAGGCCCCCCCCCCAGGCTAGCGGGAACACAGATACGCAGTATTTT
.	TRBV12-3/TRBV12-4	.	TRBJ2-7	CASSLGYGGTYEQYF	TGTGCCAGCAGTTTAGGATATGGCGGTACCTACGAGCAGTACTTC
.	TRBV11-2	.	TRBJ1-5	CASSPAIGVNQPQHF	TGTGCCAGCAGCCCCGCCATTGGGGTCAATCAGCCCCAGCATTTT
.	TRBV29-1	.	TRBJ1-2	CSVVEDTNNYGYTF	TGCAGCGTTGTGGAGGACACTAATAACTATGGCTACACCTTC
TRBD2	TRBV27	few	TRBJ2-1	CASWGLAQNNEQFF	TGTGCCAGCTGGGGACTAGCGCAGAACAATGAGCAGTTCTTC